The 25 T cell receptor beta chains in this list originate from one sample, sequenced in a study of somatic mutations in cytotoxic T cells in rheumatoid arthritis. TCRdb's table, derived via immunoSEQ multiplex PCR, lists solely in-frame clones and lacks some. The sample records 9,500 to 13,000 clones, about 80% being singletons. Sample: CD8+ T cells sorted from blood. The receptors were gathered from an adult with rheumatoid arthritis.

The rearrangement uses TRBV6-1 and TRBJ1-1, with D perhaps matching TRBD1 (5 bases). In germline, CDR1 is MNHNS, CDR2 SASEGT. This CDR3 has 14 residues. Trimming took off 1 base at V and 7 bases at J, with 13 bases between the two ends. The CDR3 nucleotides read TGTGCCAGCAGTGAAGGACCGGGGACGGATGAAGCTTTCTTT. Its protein product is CASSEGPGTDEAFF.

The chain is built from TRBV15 and TRBJ1-2; tentative D call: TRBD1 (5 bases). The CDR3 is 15 residues long. Trimming took 0 bases from V and 4 from J, leaving 12 bases between them. Germline CDR1 reads LNHNV; CDR2 reads YYDKDF (reference sequence). This CDR3 is CATSRDPDTLYGYTF. The CDR3 DNA reads as TGTGCCACCAGCAGAGATCCGGACACCCTCTATGGCTACACCTTC.

This clone was counted only a few times. This chain uses TRBV7-9 with TRBJ1-1; 7 positions match TRBD1. Germline assignment: CDR1 SEHNR and CDR2 FQNEAQ (reference sequence). The CDR3 contains 16 residues. V trimming: 1 base; J trimming: 0 bases; junction bases outside the gene matches: 5. The CDR3 reads CASSLGGTGVNTEAFF. CDR3 nucleotides: TGTGCCAGCAGCTTAGGGGGAACAGGGGTGAACACTGAAGCTTTCTTT.

The chain carries TRBV28 and TRBJ2-4; TRBD1 matches at 7 bases. This CDR3 contains 16 residues. Per the germline V gene, CDR1 is MDHEN and CDR2 is SYDVKM. The V and J ends lost 5 bases and 10 bases, in that order; junction bases with no gene match: 17. CDR3 amino acids: CASSPLTGVDQRIQYF. Written as DNA, the CDR3 is TGTGCCAGCAGTCCCCTTACAGGGGTAGACCAAAGGATTCAGTACTTC.

This chain connects TRBV6-6 to TRBJ1-6; a weak D match, TRBD1 (5 bases). Between the trimmed V and J ends, which lost 7 bases and 4 bases, there was a span of 11 bases. Germline CDR1 and CDR2: MNHNY and SVGAGI (reference sequence). This CDR3 contains 14 residues. The CDR3 coding sequence is TGTGCCAGCATAGTTGGGGGTTATAATTCACCCCTCCACTTT. Translation gives CASIVGGYNSPLHF.

The CDR3: CASSSSLAGVGNEQFF. CDR3 bases: TGTGCCAGCAGTTCGTCACTAGCGGGAGTAGGGAATGAGCAGTTCTTC. The chain employs TRBV27 and TRBJ2-1; TRBD2 aligns across 11 bases. The CDR3 contains 16 residues. CDR1 and CDR2 from the germline V gene are MNHEY and SMNVEV (reference sequence). Trimming took 4 bases from V and 7 from J; bases not matched to a gene: 9.

This chain joins TRBV4-1 and TRBJ2-5, with 12 bases fitting TRBD2. The germline gives CDR1 MGHRA, CDR2 YSYEKL. V gave up 0 bases and J gave up 1 base; unmatched junction bases: 3. The CDR3 is 17 amino acids. This chain's CDR3 is CASSQDTGLAGQETQYF. CDR3 nucleotide sequence: TGCGCCAGCAGCCAAGATACGGGACTAGCGGGCCAAGAGACCCAGTACTTC.

The rearrangement joins TRBV5-6 to TRBJ2-2; D is unclear. The CDR3 runs to 16 residues. V was trimmed by 0 bases and J by 6 bases, leaving 15 bases between them. Germline V gene data show CDR1 as SGHDT and CDR2 as YYEEEE. This chain's CDR3 is CASSLERRVDAGELFF. CDR3 coding DNA: TGTGCCAGCAGCTTGGAGCGTAGGGTTGACGCCGGGGAGCTGTTTTTT.

The DNA for the CDR3 is TGCAGCGTTGTGACAGGGGGTAATTCACCCCTCCACTTT. This encodes CSVVTGGNSPLHF. The rearrangement uses TRBV29-1 and TRBJ1-6, with TRBD1 matching over 9 bases. This CDR3 is 13 amino acids long. CDR1 is SQVTM, CDR2 ANQGSEA, per germline. V lost 4 bases and J lost 6; bases outside the gene matches: 1.

V and J are TRBV19 and TRBJ2-7; no definite D call. The CDR3 consists of 14 residues. Germline V CDR1 and CDR2: LNHDA, SQIVND (reference sequence). The V end lost 3 bases, the J end lost 3 bases, and 12 bases lay between the germline ends. CDR3 sequence: CASSIAGFGYEQYF. The CDR3 region has the DNA TGTGCCAGTAGTATTGCAGGTTTTGGCTACGAGCAGTACTTC.

This clone was picked up a small number of times. The chain combines TRBV28 with TRBJ2-2; perhaps TRBD1 as D (6 bases). The CDR3 length is 15 residues. V lost 0 bases and J lost 6, with 11 bases in between. Germline CDR1 is MDHEN and CDR2 is SYDVKM. The CDR3 loop is CASSLWTGVSGELFF. The CDR3, as DNA: TGTGCCAGCAGTTTATGGACAGGAGTTTCCGGGGAGCTGTTTTTT.

The chain combines TRBV29-1 with TRBJ2-5; 10 nucleotides line up with TRBD2. The germline V gene has CDR1 SQVTM and CDR2 ANQGSEA. The CDR3 is 17 amino acids. The V gene end was trimmed by 7 bases and the J gene end by 4 bases; junction bases not matched to a gene: 18. The CDR3, as DNA: TGCAGCGCTCGACAGCGGGAGGGCCTAAGGGTTCTAGAGACCCAGTACTTC. Encoded protein: CSARQREGLRVLETQYF.

The genes are TRBV25-1 and TRBJ2-5; 10 nucleotides match TRBD2. After removal of 5 bases from V and 3 bases from J, the junction contained 6 bases not matched to a gene. The CDR3 sequence is 15 residues long. CDR1 is MGHDK, CDR2 SYGVNS, per germline. CDR3 loop: CASSQTGLAEETQYF. DNA for the CDR3: TGTGCCAGCAGTCAAACAGGACTAGCGGAAGAGACCCAGTACTTC.

The chain combines TRBV27 with TRBJ2-2; D gene unclear. Germline values: CDR1 MNHEY, CDR2 SMNVEV (reference sequence). Between the trimmed V and J ends, which lost 1 base and 1 base, there was a span of 1 base. The CDR3 runs 13 residues. CDR3 DNA sequence: TGTGCCAGCAGTTTATTGAACACCGGGGAGCTGTTTTTT. Residues: CASSLLNTGELFF.

The chain recombines TRBV5-1 with TRBJ2-5; D gene unclear. The J call may be mistaken, given a closer DNA end match to TRBJ2-7. Germline values: CDR1 SGHRS, CDR2 YFSETQ. The CDR3 is 14 residues long. CDR3 protein: CASSLGADHYEQYF. The CDR3 bases are TGCGCCAGCAGCTTGGGCGCGGATCACTACGAGCAGTACTTC.

The chain uses TRBV30 and TRBJ1-3; D is unresolved. The V and J ends lost 3 bases and 0 bases respectively, with 6 bases between them. This CDR3 contains 13 residues. Germline assignment: CDR1 GTSNPN and CDR2 SVGIG (reference sequence). This CDR3 reads CAWSQASGNTIYF. The CDR3 DNA reads as TGTGCCTGGAGCCAAGCCTCTGGAAACACCATATATTTT.

This chain links TRBV7-9 with TRBJ1-1; 8 bases align to TRBD1. Losses at the gene ends were 5 bases for V and 5 bases for J; bases not matched to a gene: 4. Germline CDR1 reads SEHNR; CDR2 reads FQNEAQ (reference sequence). The CDR3 is made up of 13 amino acids. The DNA for the CDR3 is TGTGCCAGCAGCAAAACAGGGGGGACTGAAGCTTTCTTT. Translated: CASSKTGGTEAFF.

The chain uses TRBV7-2 and TRBJ1-5; D uncertain. Germline V gene data show CDR1 as SGHTA and CDR2 as FQGNSA. Trimming took off 8 bases at V and 1 base at J, with 12 bases between the two ends. This CDR3 comprises 14 residues. This CDR3 is CASAGRGSNQPQHF. CDR3 nucleotides: TGTGCCAGCGCAGGCCGAGGAAGCAATCAGCCCCAGCATTTT.

The chain has TRBV11-1 and TRBJ1-2, with D possibly TRBD1 on 5 matching bases. CDR1 and CDR2 from the germline V gene are SGHAT and FQDESV (reference sequence). Trimming removed 2 bases from V and 0 bases from J, with 10 bases in between. CDR3 length: 15 amino acids. This CDR3 is CASSLPDSPNYGYTF. The CDR3 nucleotides are TGTGCCAGCAGCTTACCCGACAGTCCTAACTATGGCTACACCTTC.

This sequence joins TRBV5-3 and TRBJ1-1; D perhaps matches TRBD1 (5 bases). TRBV5-3 is sorted into the ORF group, with uncertain function. The V gene lost 8 bases and the J gene lost 3 bases, with 14 bases spanning the gap. This CDR3 contains 13 residues. CDR3: CASSPGTHTEAFF. The CDR3 bases are TGTGCCAGCAGCCCGGGGACTCACACTGAAGCTTTCTTT.

This chain uses TRBV25-1 with TRBJ1-1; D unclear. The germline CDR1 and CDR2 sequences are MGHDK and SYGVNS. The V and J ends lost 6 bases and 0 bases respectively, with 17 bases between them. This CDR3 contains 16 residues. CDR3 region: CASRDTRPVMNTEAFF. The CDR3 nucleotides are TGTGCCAGCAGAGACACGCGACCGGTTATGAACACTGAAGCTTTCTTT.

V and J are TRBV13 and TRBJ2-3; D is unresolved. The CDR3 consists of 14 residues. V was cut by 4 bases and J by 2 bases, with 10 bases left in between. The germline gives CDR1 PRHDT, CDR2 FYEKMQ (reference sequence). CDR3 bases: TGTGCCAGCAGCTCGGACGGAGACACAGATACGCAGTATTTT. Translating gives CASSSDGDTDTQYF.

The rearrangement links TRBV5-6 to TRBJ1-4, with D maybe TRBD1 (5 bases). Trimming shortened V by 2 bases and J by 0 bases, and 11 bases separated the two germline ends. Germline V gives CDR1 SGHDT, CDR2 YYEEEE. The CDR3 spans 16 residues. The CDR3 reads CASSLRGWATNEKLFF. CDR3 bases: TGTGCCAGCAGCTTAAGGGGTTGGGCAACTAATGAAAAACTGTTTTTT.

The V call is TRBV4-2, the J call TRBJ2-5, with 7 bases lining up with TRBD2. Germline V gene lookup returns CDR1 LGHNA and CDR2 YNFKEQ. This CDR3 contains 16 residues. V dropped 3 bases and J dropped 0; count of bases not matched to a gene: 7. The CDR3 region is CASSHLAGEYQETQYF. DNA for the CDR3: TGTGCCAGCAGCCATTTAGCGGGCGAGTACCAAGAGACCCAGTACTTC.

This clone was counted a few times. The V and J genes are TRBV20-1 and TRBJ1-1, with D tentatively TRBD1 (5 bases). Germline V gene lookup returns CDR1 DFQATT and CDR2 SNEGSKA (reference sequence). Trimming cost V 8 bases and J 5 bases, with 12 bases left between them. There are 11 residues in the CDR3. CDR3 loop: CSQTQGTEAFF. In DNA form, the CDR3 reads TGCAGTCAGACCCAGGGAACTGAAGCTTTCTTT.